The 32 T cell receptor beta chains given below trace back to one sample, sequenced in a study of human T cells and chemical hapten exposure (dated by TCRdb to the early 2020s). Receptor amplification or capture employed RACE. Sequenced on a NextSeq 500. TCRdb trimmed the raw reads at Q25, called clones with MiXCR and kept productive beta chains. Rows are unified per CDR3 protein, each entry keeping the most common DNA and genes. For this sample there are fewer than 140,000 distinct CDR3 sequences; 12% appear just once. Around 1.6% of the sample is in the top ten clones. This specimen's time point label, interpreted: pre-sensitization, week 0. This specimen's treatment or condition label, per the study, means: therapeutic diphenylcyclopropenone sensitization with weekly scalp DPC. This sample comprised whole blood, obtained in connection with sensitization to the hapten diphenylcyclopropenone (DPC). The receptors derive from a woman aged 45-65 years with alopecia areata. Some clones in this sample may be carry-over from other donors' samples.

In this sample, this clonotype turned up a few times. The chain carries TRBV4-3 and TRBJ2-7; 13 positions agree with TRBD2. The CDR3 totals 18 residues. The junction had 6 bases not matched to a gene; V was cut back by 1 base and J by 0 bases. Germline CDR1 and CDR2: LGHNA and YSLEER. The CDR3: CASSQGTSGGLSSYEQYF. In DNA, the CDR3 is TGCGCCAGCAGCCAAGGGACTAGCGGGGGCCTTAGCTCCTACGAGCAGTACTTC.

This clonotype was picked up many times. The gene calls are TRBV20-1 and TRBJ2-3; perhaps D is TRBD1 or TRBD2 (6 bases each). Germline V gives CDR1 DFQATT, CDR2 SNEGSKA (reference sequence). Trimming stripped 6 bases from V and 2 bases from J, with 15 bases between. The CDR3 covers 14 residues. The CDR3: CSANMRGATDTQYF. CDR3 in DNA: TGCAGTGCCAACATGAGGGGGGCCACAGATACGCAGTATTTT.

This clonotype appeared a few times. The chain carries TRBV7-9 and TRBJ1-1; no clear D gene. This CDR3 contains 14 residues. Germline CDR1 and CDR2: SEHNR and FQNEAQ (reference sequence). Trimming stripped 1 base from V and 2 bases from J, with 8 bases between. The DNA for the CDR3 is TGTGCCAGCAGCTTAGTGCCACAAAACACTGAAGCTTTCTTT. It is translated as CASSLVPQNTEAFF.

The CDR3 sequence: CASSPGSGRAYEQYF. The CDR3 bases are TGTGCCAGTAGCCCCGGTTCCGGGAGGGCCTACGAGCAGTACTTC. The genes are TRBV19 and TRBJ2-7; 8 bases are shared with TRBD2. J was trimmed by 2 bases and V by 6 bases; bases with no gene match: 9. The CDR3 is 15 amino acids. Germline V gene sequence: CDR1 LNHDA, CDR2 SQIVND (reference sequence).

The sample holds many counts of this clonotype. In nucleotides, the CDR3 is TGTGCCAGCAGCTTGGAAGCCCTCTTGGGTGGCAGGGGAAGTTTTCTAGGCAAAAACATTCAGTACTTC. It specifies CASSLEALLGGRGSFLGKNIQYF. The J gene is TRBJ2-4, the V gene TRBV5-5; TRBD1 might be the D (6 bases). The CDR3 contains 23 residues. V shed 0 bases and J shed 3 bases, with 34 bases lying between them. Germline lookup yields CDR1 SGHKS and CDR2 YYEKEE (reference sequence).

With regard to this clonotype: At one end the junction does not follow the germline gene, possibly because of a read error. CDR3: CVSGPSRDRGFEKLFF. The CDR3 coding sequence is TGTGTTAGTGGTCCGTCTCGGGACAGGGGGTTCGAAAAACTGTTTTTT. The chain links TRBV12-5 to TRBJ1-4, with TRBD1 matching over 11 bases. Per germline, CDR1 LGHNT and CDR2 FRNRAP. The CDR3 has 16 amino acids.

The rearrangement links TRBV7-6 to TRBJ2-1, with TRBD2 matching 8 bases. Germline loops: CDR1 SGHVS, CDR2 FNYEAQ. Unmatched junction bases numbered 10, after V lost 6 bases and J lost 9 bases. This CDR3 is 14 amino acids long. In DNA, the CDR3 is TGTGCCAGCAGGACTCATCGGGGGGGCATTGAGCAGTTCTTC. Protein sequence: CASRTHRGGIEQFF.

This clonotype appeared a single time. This sequence may be a read error, since a much larger clone differs from it by one base. This chain uses TRBV29-1 with TRBJ2-3, with 14 bases matching TRBD2. Trimming at V came to 7 bases and at J to 7 bases, leaving 10 bases not matched to a gene. From germline, CDR1 is SQVTM and CDR2 ANQGSEA. CDR3 length: 15 amino acids. CDR3 nucleotides: TGCAGCGCCGGCGGGACTAGCGGGAGACCAAATACGCAGTATTTT. Translation gives CSAGGTSGRPNTQYF.

A few counts support this clonotype. This chain joins TRBV4-1 and TRBJ1-4; a weak D match, TRBD1 (6 bases). Trimming removed 1 base from V and 0 bases from J, with 12 bases in between. This CDR3 is 17 amino acids long. Germline V gene lookup returns CDR1 MGHRA and CDR2 YSYEKL. DNA for the CDR3: TGCGCCAGCAGCCAAGCTGGCCCAGGGGCAACTAATGAAAAACTGTTTTTT. This codes for CASSQAGPGATNEKLFF.

In this sample, this clonotype turned up a few times. This chain connects TRBV11-2 to TRBJ2-7; 13 bases align to TRBD2. V was clipped by 5 bases and J by 4 bases; unmatched bases: 8. The CDR3 has 16 residues. Germline V gene sequence: CDR1 SGHAT, CDR2 FQNNGV. CDR3 DNA sequence: TGTGCCAGCAGCCCCCGGTCGGGACTAGCGGGATACGAGCAGTACTTC. Its protein is CASSPRSGLAGYEQYF.

The table lists this clonotype with a few counts. The V gene is TRBV18, the J gene TRBJ2-1; 9 bases are shared with TRBD2. CDR3 length: 14 residues. Trimming at V came to 1 base and at J to 7 bases, leaving 2 bases not matched to a gene. Per germline, CDR1 KGHSH and CDR2 LQKENI. CDR3 DNA sequence: TGTGCCAGCTCACCACGGACTAGCGAAAATGAGCAGTTCTTC. It is translated as CASSPRTSENEQFF. The whole variable domain, remainder taken from reference TRBV18 and TRBJ2-1, is NAGVMQNPRHLVRRRGQEARLRCSPMKGHSHVYWYRQLPEEGLKFMVYLQKENIIDESGMPKERFSAEFPKEGPSILRIQQVVRGDSAAYFCASSPRTSENEQFFGPGTRLTVL.

This clonotype has just a few counts. The J gene is TRBJ1-2, the V gene TRBV29-1; TRBD1 matches 7 bases. Germline V lookup: CDR1 SQVTM, CDR2 ANQGSEA. V lost 6 bases and J lost 4; bases outside the gene matches: 5. This CDR3 contains 12 residues. DNA for the CDR3: TGCAGCGTGAGGGCAGGGGGCTATGGCTACACCTTC. It specifies CSVRAGGYGYTF.

This rearrangement joins TRBV7-2 to TRBJ1-2; 11 bases are a match to TRBD1. In germline, CDR1 is SGHTA, CDR2 FQGNSA. This CDR3 is built from 16 residues. V shed 4 bases and J 8 bases; nucleotides not matched to a gene: 12. This chain's CDR3 is CASSSSSGTGGDGYTF. CDR3 DNA sequence: TGTGCCAGCAGCTCCTCCTCCGGGACAGGGGGAGACGGCTACACCTTC.

This clonotype has ten or more counts. The gene calls are TRBV4-2 and TRBJ2-3; 7 positions agree with TRBD2. CDR1 LGHNA and CDR2 YNFKEQ come from the germline V gene. CDR3 length equals 16 residues. Losses at the gene ends were 3 bases for V and 1 base for J; bases not matched to a gene: 7. The chain's CDR3 is CASSQEWGGGTDTQYF. In DNA form, the CDR3 reads TGTGCCAGCAGCCAGGAGTGGGGGGGTGGCACAGATACGCAGTATTTT.

This clonotype has a count of ten or more. This chain joins TRBV19 and TRBJ2-5; no clear D. The CDR3 spans 14 residues. Trimming pared 3 bases from V and 2 bases from J, leaving 10 bases between. Germline CDR1 reads LNHDA; CDR2 reads SQIVND (reference sequence). CDR3 DNA: TGTGCCAGTAGTATCGGCGGCACGCAAGAGACCCAGTACTTC. The encoded protein is CASSIGGTQETQYF.

A few counts support this clonotype. The chain uses TRBV3-1 and TRBJ1-1; D is ambiguous. Deletions cut 5 bases from V and 3 bases from J, with 10 bases between. The CDR3 length is 13 residues. Germline CDR1 and CDR2: LGHDT and YNNKEL (reference sequence). The CDR3 region is CASSETEDTEAFF. The CDR3 DNA reads as TGTGCCAGCAGCGAAACAGAAGACACTGAAGCTTTCTTT.

The chain uses TRBV6-6 and TRBJ1-1; D uncertain. The CDR3 runs to 14 residues. Germline lookup yields CDR1 MNHNY and CDR2 SVGAGI (reference sequence). V was pared by 0 bases and J by 8 bases, with 13 bases between. CDR3: CASSYSKGLLEAFF. Here the CDR3 DNA reads TGTGCCAGCAGTTACTCGAAAGGACTTCTAGAAGCTTTCTTT.

The CDR3 is CASGDRALQFDGYTF. In DNA form, the CDR3 reads TGTGCCTCCGGTGACAGGGCTTTGCAATTTGATGGCTACACCTTC. J is TRBJ1-2 and V is TRBV19, with 7 positions matching TRBD1. The germline CDR1 and CDR2 sequences are LNHDA and SQIVND (reference sequence). Losses at the gene ends were 11 bases for V and 6 bases for J; bases not matched to a gene: 18. The CDR3 extends over 15 amino acids.

In its sample, this clonotype was seen once. The V and J genes are TRBV4-1 and TRBJ1-5; maybe TRBD1 (6 bases). Germline CDR1 and CDR2: MGHRA and YSYEKL. The CDR3 has 16 residues. The V end lost 5 bases, the J end lost 1 base, and 15 bases lay between the germline ends. The CDR3 DNA follows: TGCGCCAGCAGCTTTACAGGGACCGGGAGCAATCAGCCCCAGCATTTT. As protein: CASSFTGTGSNQPQHF.

The chain carries TRBV28 and TRBJ2-3; possible D gene TRBD2, 6 bases. Germline CDR1 is MDHEN and CDR2 is SYDVKM. The length of the CDR3 is 17 residues. The V end lost 2 bases, the J end lost 2 bases, and 17 bases lay between the germline ends. The CDR3 sequence is CASSLGVLRDDTDTQYF. The CDR3, as DNA: TGTGCCAGCAGTTTAGGGGTCTTGCGGGACGACACAGATACGCAGTATTTT.

J is TRBJ1-2 and V is TRBV20-1; D may be TRBD1 (5 bases). The CDR3 totals 14 residues. V lost 6 bases, J lost 4 bases, and 18 bases lay in between. Germline V gene data show CDR1 as DFQATT and CDR2 as SNEGSKA (reference sequence). CDR3 in amino acids: CSAQPGVGIYGYTF. As DNA, the CDR3 is TGCAGTGCCCAGCCGGGGGTGGGAATCTATGGCTACACCTTC.

This rearrangement joins TRBV7-9 to TRBJ1-4, with D unresolved. Per the germline V gene, CDR1 is SEHNR and CDR2 is FQNEAQ (reference sequence). V shed 2 bases and J shed 5 bases, with 12 bases lying between them. The length of the CDR3 is 15 residues. CDR3: CASSLISIENEKLFF. In nucleotides, the CDR3 is TGTGCCAGCAGCTTAATTTCGATAGAGAATGAAAAACTGTTTTTT.

This clonotype was counted only a few times. CDR3 protein: CASSFGVSYEQYF. In DNA, the CDR3 is TGCGCCAGCAGCTTCGGGGTATCCTACGAGCAGTACTTC. The rearrangement uses TRBV5-1 and TRBJ2-7, with D possibly TRBD2 on 5 matching bases. The germline CDR1 and CDR2 sequences are SGHRS and YFSETQ. CDR3 length: 13 residues. The V gene lost 2 bases and the J gene lost 1 base, with 7 bases spanning the gap.

This clonotype turned up a few times. The rearrangement links TRBV5-1 to TRBJ1-2; D gene uncertain. V was pared by 0 bases and J by 0 bases, with 12 bases between. The CDR3 length is 16 residues. Germline V gene lookup returns CDR1 SGHRS and CDR2 YFSETQ. CDR3 protein: CASSLVSGVANYGYTF. CDR3 DNA sequence: TGCGCCAGCAGCTTGGTGTCCGGGGTCGCTAACTATGGCTACACCTTC.

The chain links TRBV6-5 to TRBJ1-6; no reliable D call. Germline CDR1 is MNHEY and CDR2 is SVGAGI. CDR3 length: 17 amino acids. V lost 0 bases and J lost 9, with 18 bases in between. The CDR3 bases are TGTGCCAGCAGTTACTCGAGGACCCGGGGTCTCAGTTCACCCCTCCACTTT. Protein sequence: CASSYSRTRGLSSPLHF.

This clonotype was seen more than once but under ten times. CDR3 residues: CASSAGTGYRANVLTF. The CDR3 DNA follows: TGTGCCAGCAGCGCCGGGACAGGCTATAGGGCCAACGTCCTGACTTTC. The chain joins TRBV7-6 to TRBJ2-6, with 8 positions matching TRBD1. Trimming at V came to 5 bases and at J to 5 bases, leaving 8 bases not matched to a gene. Per germline, CDR1 SGHVS and CDR2 FNYEAQ. The CDR3 runs 16 residues.

This clonotype was picked up a small number of times. As DNA, the CDR3 is TGTGCCAGCAAAAAAGGAGGCAGGGTCACCGGGGAGCTGTTTTTT. The encoded protein is CASKKGGRVTGELFF. J is TRBJ2-2 and V is TRBV7-9, with D possibly being TRBD1 or TRBD2 (5 bases each). V lost 7 bases to trimming and J lost 4 bases, with 16 bases between them. CDR1 and CDR2 (germline): SEHNR, FQNEAQ (reference sequence). This CDR3 comprises 15 residues.

This clonotype was counted at least ten times. The J gene is TRBJ1-5, the V gene TRBV5-5, with TRBD1 matching 9 bases. The trim removed 2 bases at V and 5 bases at J, leaving 5 bases unmatched. Germline V gene sequence: CDR1 SGHKS, CDR2 YYEKEE (reference sequence). The CDR3 sequence is 15 residues long. CDR3 sequence: CASSLTGTGYQPQHF. CDR3 in DNA: TGTGCCAGCAGCTTAACCGGGACAGGGTATCAGCCCCAGCATTTT.

Worth noting for this clonotype: Possible read error: a much larger clone is one base away. The chain has TRBV6-4 and TRBJ2-1, with 7 bases identical to TRBD2. Germline CDR1 is MRHNA and CDR2 is SNTAGT. V was pared by 2 bases and J by 8 bases, with 24 bases of the junction left unmatched. This CDR3 comprises 20 residues. For the CDR3, the DNA is TGTGCCAGCAGTGACCCACACTCCTTCCGGCAGCTTACTAGCGCCTATGAGCAGTTCTTC. Residues: CASSDPHSFRQLTSAYEQFF.

This clonotype has just one count. The chain is built from TRBV7-9 and TRBJ2-3, with 9 bases fitting TRBD1. Trimming removed 3 bases from V and 6 bases from J; junction bases left unmatched: 7. There are 15 residues in the CDR3. Germline CDR1 SEHNR, CDR2 FQNEAQ (reference sequence). This CDR3 reads CASSLGQGVVDTQYF. CDR3 DNA sequence: TGTGCCAGCAGCTTGGGACAGGGAGTGGTGGATACGCAGTATTTT.

This clonotype has ten or more counts. The rearrangement uses TRBV7-6 and TRBJ2-3, with D uncertain. The CDR3 totals 13 residues. Germline CDR1 and CDR2: SGHVS and FNYEAQ. V lost 1 base and J lost 4, with 6 bases in between. The CDR3, as DNA: TGTGCCAGCAGCTTAGAGGGCCCAGATACGCAGTATTTT. This translates into CASSLEGPDTQYF.

V and J are TRBV4-1 and TRBJ2-3; D may be TRBD1 (5 bases). Deletions cut 2 bases from V and 2 bases from J, with 8 bases between. CDR3 length equals 14 residues. Per germline, CDR1 MGHRA and CDR2 YSYEKL. CDR3 loop: CASSQRQSTDTQYF. The CDR3 DNA reads as TGCGCCAGCAGCCAACGACAGTCCACAGATACGCAGTATTTT.